The entry below describes one T cell receptor beta chain. The antigen is not known. The assay was immunoSEQ multiplex PCR, and TCRdb's table has in-frame clones only and misses some. The sample carries around 110,000 clones, about 93% recorded once. This entry is derived from a study of T cell responses to AZD1222 COVID-19 vaccine. Whole-study findings and limits: Unmutated regions of variants are reportedly targeted by nearly half of spike-specific TCRs.

Germline CDR1 is GTSNPN and CDR2 is SVGIG (reference sequence). Deletions cut 0 bases from V and 1 base from J, with 12 bases between. The CDR3 sequence is 15 residues long. The sequencing here drew on peripheral blood, taken 28 days after the second AZD1222 dose. The source of this sequence is an adult who received the AZD1222 COVID-19 vaccine. The chain employs TRBV30 and TRBJ1-1; D is possibly TRBD1 (6 bases). The CDR3 spells CAWSVPGTPNTEAFF. CDR3 coding DNA: TGTGCCTGGAGTGTTCCTGGGACACCGAACACTGAAGCTTTCTTT.